The 20 T cell receptor beta chains given below trace back to one sample, sequenced in a study of T cells in narcolepsy. TCRdb's copy holds only in-frame clones and misses some; the assay was immunoSEQ multiplex PCR. The table lists roughly 20,000 clones, around four fifths of them singletons. Sample: memory (CD45RA-) CD4+ T cells from blood. These receptors all come from a human donor in good health.

A few counts support this clone. The chain links TRBV6-4 to TRBJ1-1; 8 bases fit TRBD1. V dropped 5 bases and J dropped 5; count of bases not matched to a gene: 4. Germline assignment: CDR1 MRHNA and CDR2 SNTAGT. This CDR3 spans 13 amino acids. The CDR3 coding sequence is TGTGCCAGCAGTTTGGACAGGGAGACTGAAGCTTTCTTT. This gives the protein CASSLDRETEAFF.

The chain couples TRBV5-5 to TRBJ2-6; TRBD2 might be the D (6 bases). This CDR3 is built from 15 residues. The V gene lost 5 bases and the J gene lost 4 bases, with 13 bases spanning the gap. Germline values: CDR1 SGHKS, CDR2 YYEKEE (reference sequence). CDR3 coding DNA: TGTGCCAGCAGGGGAGGTGGACCCGGGGCCAACGTCCTGACTTTC. As protein: CASRGGGPGANVLTF. The full variable domain, its missing parts supplied by reference TRBV5-5 and TRBJ2-6, is DAGVTQSPTHLIKTRGQQVTLRCSPISGHKSVSWYQQVLGQGPQFIFQYYEKEERGRGNFPDRFSARQFPNYSSELNVNALLLGDSALYLCASRGGGPGANVLTFGAGSRLTVL.

This chain joins TRBV7-2 and TRBJ1-5; the D gene is possibly TRBD1 (5 bases). CDR1 is SGHTA, CDR2 FQGNSA, per germline. V lost 3 bases and J 4 bases, leaving 7 bases between the germline ends. This CDR3 has 13 residues. The CDR3 DNA reads TGTGCCAGCAGCTTTGGGGGAAATCAGCCCCAGCATTTT. It specifies CASSFGGNQPQHF.

The chain recombines TRBV30 with TRBJ2-7; perhaps TRBD1 as D (6 bases). From germline, CDR1 is GTSNPN and CDR2 SVGIG (reference sequence). V shed 2 bases and J shed 3 bases, with 11 bases lying between them. CDR3 length equals 13 residues. CDR3 region: CAWSPGTSYEQYF. For the CDR3, the DNA is TGTGCCTGGAGTCCAGGGACAAGCTACGAGCAGTACTTC.

This chain uses TRBV7-2 with TRBJ2-1; 7 bases agree with TRBD2. J gave up 9 bases and V 3 bases, and 14 bases lay outside the gene matches. Germline V lookup: CDR1 SGHTA, CDR2 FQGNSA. The CDR3 loop spans 16 amino acids. Written as DNA, the CDR3 is TGTGCCAGCAGCTTGACGGGAGGAATACAATCTGGTGAGCAGTTCTTC. The encoded protein is CASSLTGGIQSGEQFF.

This rearrangement joins TRBV5-5 to TRBJ1-6, with a possible D match to TRBD1 (6 bases). This CDR3 is built from 13 residues. CDR1 is SGHKS and CDR2 is YYEKEE in the germline V gene (reference sequence). With 6 bases removed from V and 5 bases from J, the gap between germline ends came to 9 bases. CDR3 DNA sequence: TGTGCCAGCAACCAGGGGAATAATTCACCCCTCCACTTT. Translation: CASNQGNNSPLHF.

The gene calls are TRBV9 and TRBJ2-5; no firm D call. Germline CDR1 and CDR2: SGDLS and YYNGEE. Trimming left V 4 bases short and J 2 bases short, with 21 bases between. The CDR3 consists of 17 residues. The DNA for the CDR3 is TGTGCCAGCAGCCCCCGACCGGCTAGTGGCCCACAAGAGACCCAGTACTTC. Translation gives CASSPRPASGPQETQYF.

V usage is TRBV7-2 and J usage is TRBJ2-3; D might be TRBD2 (6 bases). V lost 6 bases and J 0 bases, leaving 16 bases between the germline ends. This CDR3 comprises 16 residues. The germline V gene encodes CDR1 SGHTA and CDR2 FQGNSA. CDR3 nucleotide sequence: TGTGCCAGCAGGTCCCCTGGAGGGCTTAGCACAGATACGCAGTATTTT. Translating it yields CASRSPGGLSTDTQYF.

This chain joins TRBV7-3 and TRBJ2-7, with 14 bases aligning to TRBD2. Trimming cost V 5 bases and J 4 bases; bases outside gene matches: 7. Germline V CDR1 and CDR2: SGHTA, FQGTGA. The CDR3 has 16 residues. The CDR3 region has the DNA TGTGCCAGCAGCCCCGGGACTAGCGGGAGTGGGTACGAGCAGTACTTC. It encodes CASSPGTSGSGYEQYF.

CDR3 region: CATEQRGEAGELFF. CDR3 sequence (DNA): TGTGCCACCGAGCAGCGGGGGGAAGCCGGGGAGCTGTTTTTT. V and J are TRBV10-3 and TRBJ2-2; 9 nucleotides agree with TRBD2. Per germline, CDR1 ENHRY and CDR2 SYGVKD. V trimming: 10 bases; J trimming: 6 bases; junction bases outside the gene matches: 9. The CDR3 has 14 amino acids.

This clone was picked up a small number of times. The chain employs TRBV29-1 and TRBJ1-2, with D unresolved. V shed 4 bases and J shed 2 bases, with 11 bases lying between them. The CDR3 is 13 residues long. Per the germline V gene, CDR1 is SQVTM and CDR2 is ANQGSEA. CDR3 in DNA: TGCAGCGTTGGTTCAGGTAACAACTATGGCTACACCTTC. The encoded protein is CSVGSGNNYGYTF.

The rearrangement uses TRBV5-5 and TRBJ1-5; no clear D gene. V gave up 0 bases and J gave up 0 bases, with 7 bases separating them. The CDR3 consists of 15 residues. Germline V CDR1 and CDR2: SGHKS, YYEKEE (reference sequence). The CDR3 is CASSLGFSSNQPQHF. CDR3 in DNA: TGTGCCAGCAGCTTGGGATTTTCTAGCAATCAGCCCCAGCATTTT. Full variable domain (missing parts from reference TRBV5-5 and TRBJ1-5): DAGVTQSPTHLIKTRGQQVTLRCSPISGHKSVSWYQQVLGQGPQFIFQYYEKEERGRGNFPDRFSARQFPNYSSELNVNALLLGDSALYLCASSLGFSSNQPQHFGDGTRLSIL.

The chain uses TRBV30 and TRBJ1-4; D not certain. Germline loops: CDR1 GTSNPN, CDR2 SVGIG (reference sequence). Trimming cost V 5 bases and J 0 bases, with 10 bases left between them. This CDR3 is built from 14 residues. The CDR3 spells CAWSGPATNEKLFF. The CDR3 DNA is TGTGCCTGGTCCGGACCTGCAACTAATGAAAAACTGTTTTTT.

A single count supports this clone. The CDR3 DNA reads as TGTGCCAGCAGCTTAGATGGGTTTGAGACCCAGTACTTC. It is translated as CASSLDGFETQYF. The chain uses TRBV7-2 and TRBJ2-5; D remains unclear. The germline V gene encodes CDR1 SGHTA and CDR2 FQGNSA. This CDR3 has 13 residues. Trimming took 1 base from V and 5 from J, leaving 8 bases between them.

This clone was seen just once. J is TRBJ2-5 and V is TRBV25-1; D perhaps matches TRBD1 (6 bases). The CDR3 extends over 13 amino acids. Germline V gives CDR1 MGHDK, CDR2 SYGVNS. Between the trimmed V and J ends, which lost 4 bases and 3 bases, there was a span of 9 bases. CDR3 in DNA: TGTGCCAGCAGTGCACAGGGTGAAGAGACCCAGTACTTC. Translation: CASSAQGEETQYF.

The chain links TRBV5-1 to TRBJ2-6, with 10 bases aligning to TRBD1. The germline V gene has CDR1 SGHRS and CDR2 YFSETQ. The CDR3 loop spans 19 amino acids. V trimming: 5 bases; J trimming: 3 bases; junction bases outside the gene matches: 14. The CDR3 loop reads CASSHRTGGGSFGANVLTF. CDR3 DNA: TGCGCCAGCAGTCATCGGACAGGGGGAGGATCCTTTGGGGCCAACGTCCTGACTTTC.

This rearrangement joins TRBV5-6 to TRBJ2-3; D is unresolved. Trimming left V 4 bases short and J 6 bases short, with 15 bases between. CDR3 size: 14 residues. Per germline, CDR1 SGHDT and CDR2 YYEEEE. The CDR3, as DNA: TGTGCCAGCAGCCCTATGACCCGGTCGGATACGCAGTATTTT. This gives the protein CASSPMTRSDTQYF.

The chain joins TRBV2 to TRBJ2-3; D possibly matches TRBD1 or TRBD2 (6 bases each). V was clipped by 10 bases and J by 6 bases, with 23 bases between them. CDR3 length equals 15 residues. The germline V gene encodes CDR1 SNHLY and CDR2 FYNNEI. CDR3 DNA sequence: TGTGCCACCTGGGGGGCCGCGGAGTCTTCGGATACGCAGTATTTT. Translated, it gives CATWGAAESSDTQYF. Full variable domain (missing parts from reference TRBV2 and TRBJ2-3): EPEVTQTPSHQVTQMGQEVILRCVPISNHLYFYWYRQILGQKVEFLVSFYNNEISEKSEIFDDQFSVERPDGSNFTLKIRSTKLEDSAMYFCATWGAAESSDTQYFGPGTRLTVL.

The rearrangement joins TRBV7-9 to TRBJ2-3; possible D gene TRBD1, 5 bases. This CDR3 is 14 amino acids long. CDR1 is SEHNR, CDR2 FQNEAQ, per germline (reference sequence). V dropped 3 bases and J dropped 2 bases, with 9 bases sitting between them. The CDR3 region has the DNA TGTGCCAGCAGCTTCGACAGAGACACAGATACGCAGTATTTT. Its protein product is CASSFDRDTDTQYF.

This clone appeared once. Other DNA sequences within the sample encode an identical CDR3. This chain uses TRBV29-1 with TRBJ2-7; maybe TRBD2 (7 bases). CDR1 is SQVTM and CDR2 is ANQGSEA in the germline V gene. Trimming took off 6 bases at V and 4 bases at J, with 22 bases between the two ends. CDR3 length equals 15 residues. The DNA for the CDR3 is TGCAGCGTGGAGGGGGGGCGGGCGGACGGGTACGAGCAGTACTTC. It is translated as CSVEGGRADGYEQYF.